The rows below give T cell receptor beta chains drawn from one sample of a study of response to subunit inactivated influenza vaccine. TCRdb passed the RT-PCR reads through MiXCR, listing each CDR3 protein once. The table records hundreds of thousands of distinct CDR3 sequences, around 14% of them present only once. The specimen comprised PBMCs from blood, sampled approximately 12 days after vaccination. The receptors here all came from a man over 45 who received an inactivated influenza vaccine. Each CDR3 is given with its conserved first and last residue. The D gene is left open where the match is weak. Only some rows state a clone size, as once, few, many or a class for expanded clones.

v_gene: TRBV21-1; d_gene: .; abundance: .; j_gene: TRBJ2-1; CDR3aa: CATSGGWPYNEQFF; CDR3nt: TGTGCCACCTCGGGGGGATGGCCCTACAATGAGCAGTTCTTC
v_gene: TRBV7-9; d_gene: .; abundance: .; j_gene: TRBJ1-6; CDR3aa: CASSPRPESPLHF; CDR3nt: TGTGCCAGCAGCCCAAGGCCGGAGTCACCCCTCCACTTT
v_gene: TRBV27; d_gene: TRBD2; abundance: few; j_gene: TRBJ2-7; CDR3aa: CASSFSGLGHYEQYF; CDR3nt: TGTGCCAGCAGTTTTTCGGGACTAGGCCACTACGAGCAGTACTTC
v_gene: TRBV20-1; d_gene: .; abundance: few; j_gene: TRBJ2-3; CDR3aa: CSAGVHDTQYF; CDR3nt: TGCAGTGCTGGGGTCCATGATACGCAGTATTTT
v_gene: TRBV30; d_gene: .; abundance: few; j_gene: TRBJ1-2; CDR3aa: CAWSLSPGQTNYGYTF; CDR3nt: TGTGCCTGGAGTTTATCCCCCGGACAGACTAACTATGGCTACACCTTC
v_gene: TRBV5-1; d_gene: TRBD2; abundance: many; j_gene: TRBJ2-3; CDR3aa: CASSLLADTDTQYF; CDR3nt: TGCGCCAGCAGCCTACTAGCGGACACAGATACGCAGTATTTT
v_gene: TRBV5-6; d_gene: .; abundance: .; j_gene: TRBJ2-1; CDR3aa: CASSLGVTDEQFF; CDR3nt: TGTGCCAGCAGCTTAGGGGTTACGGATGAGCAGTTCTTC
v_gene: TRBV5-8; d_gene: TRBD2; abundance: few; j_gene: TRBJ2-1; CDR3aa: CASSLLRQAGGLDEQFF; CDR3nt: TGTGCCAGCAGCTTGCTTAGGCAAGCGGGAGGGCTCGATGAGCAGTTCTTC
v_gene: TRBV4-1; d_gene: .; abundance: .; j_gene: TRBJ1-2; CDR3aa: CASSPRWDSGGYTF; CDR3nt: TGCGCCAGCAGCCCTAGGTGGGACTCGGGTGGCTACACCTTC
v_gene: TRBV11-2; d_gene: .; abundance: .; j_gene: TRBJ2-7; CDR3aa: CASSSMNYEQYF; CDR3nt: TGTGCCAGCAGCTCTATGAACTACGAGCAGTACTTC
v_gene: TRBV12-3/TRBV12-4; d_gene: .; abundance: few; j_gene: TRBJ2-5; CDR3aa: CASSLRGTAQETQYF; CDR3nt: TGTGCCAGCAGTTTACGCGGGACAGCCCAAGAGACCCAGTACTTC
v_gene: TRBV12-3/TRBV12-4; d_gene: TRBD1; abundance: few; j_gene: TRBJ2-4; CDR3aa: CASSRRQGTNIQYF; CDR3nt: TGTGCCAGCAGCCGTCGACAGGGCACAAACATTCAGTACTTC
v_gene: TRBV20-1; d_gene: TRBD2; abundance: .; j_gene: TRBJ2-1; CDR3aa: CSASRLAGGSSYNEQFF; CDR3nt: TGCAGTGCTAGTCGGCTAGCGGGGGGAAGCTCCTACAATGAGCAGTTCTTC
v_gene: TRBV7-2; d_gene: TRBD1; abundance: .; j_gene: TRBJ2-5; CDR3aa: CASSKQGASVGETQYF; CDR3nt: TGTGCCAGCAGCAAACAGGGGGCGAGCGTGGGGGAGACCCAGTACTTC
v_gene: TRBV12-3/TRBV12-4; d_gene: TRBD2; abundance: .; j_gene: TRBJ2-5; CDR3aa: CASSRSASGVETQYF; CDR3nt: TGTGCCAGCAGCCGGAGTGCTAGCGGGGTGGAGACCCAGTACTTC
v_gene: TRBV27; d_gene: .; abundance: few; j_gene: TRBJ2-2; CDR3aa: CASSFEGVRTGELFF; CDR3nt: TGTGCCAGCAGTTTTGAGGGAGTTCGCACCGGGGAGCTGTTTTTT
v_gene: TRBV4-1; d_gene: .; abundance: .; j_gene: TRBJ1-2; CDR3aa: CASSQDQGPYGYTF; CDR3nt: TGCGCCAGCAGCCAAGATCAGGGGCCCTATGGCTACACCTTC
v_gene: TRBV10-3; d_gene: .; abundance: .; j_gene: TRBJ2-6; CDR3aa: CATEPHRIGSSGANVLTF; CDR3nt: TGTGCCACCGAACCACACAGAATCGGAAGCTCTGGGGCCAACGTCCTGACTTTC
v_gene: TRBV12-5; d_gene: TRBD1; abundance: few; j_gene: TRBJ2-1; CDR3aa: CASASPRDRVGSEQFF; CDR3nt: TGTGCTAGTGCCTCCCCCCGGGACAGGGTGGGGAGTGAGCAGTTCTTC
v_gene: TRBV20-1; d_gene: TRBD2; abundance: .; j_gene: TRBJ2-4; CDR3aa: CSAQLGGRLSKNIQYF; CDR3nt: TGCAGTGCTCAGTTAGGCGGGAGATTGTCCAAAAACATTCAGTACTTC
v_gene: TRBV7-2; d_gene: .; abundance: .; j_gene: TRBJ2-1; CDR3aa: CASSRNRVYNEQFF; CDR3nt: TGTGCCAGCAGCCGGAACAGGGTTTACAATGAGCAGTTCTTC
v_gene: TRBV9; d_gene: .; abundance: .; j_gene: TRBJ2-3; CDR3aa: CASSAHLATDTQYF; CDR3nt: TGTGCCAGCAGCGCCCACCTAGCAACAGATACGCAGTATTTT
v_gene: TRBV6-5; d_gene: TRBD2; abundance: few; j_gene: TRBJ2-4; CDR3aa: CASSYPGLAGREAKNIQYF; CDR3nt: TGTGCCAGCAGTTATCCGGGACTAGCGGGTAGGGAGGCCAAAAACATTCAGTACTTC
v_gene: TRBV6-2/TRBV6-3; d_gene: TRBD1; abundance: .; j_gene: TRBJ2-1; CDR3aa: CASDKTGASSYNEQFF; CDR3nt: TGTGCCAGCGATAAAACAGGGGCTAGCTCCTACAATGAGCAGTTCTTC
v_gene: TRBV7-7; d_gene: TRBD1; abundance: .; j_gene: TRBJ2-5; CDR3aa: CASSTRQGRQETQYF; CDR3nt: TGTGCCAGCAGCACCCGACAGGGGCGGCAAGAGACCCAGTACTTC
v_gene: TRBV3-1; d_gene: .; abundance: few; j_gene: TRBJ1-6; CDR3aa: CASSQDYVGSNSPLHF; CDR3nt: TGTGCCAGCAGCCAAGATTATGTGGGCAGCAATTCACCCCTCCACTTT
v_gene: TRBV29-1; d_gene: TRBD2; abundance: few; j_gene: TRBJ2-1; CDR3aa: CSVEGDYSWHNEQFF; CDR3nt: TGCAGCGTTGAAGGGGACTATAGTTGGCACAATGAGCAGTTCTTC
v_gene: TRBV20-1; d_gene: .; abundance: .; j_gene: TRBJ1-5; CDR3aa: CSARLGASGNQPQHF; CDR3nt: TGCAGTGCTAGGTTGGGGGCATCGGGCAATCAGCCCCAGCATTTT
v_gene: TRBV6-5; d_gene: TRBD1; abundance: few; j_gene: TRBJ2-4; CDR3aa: CASSYAIPGQGAPAKNIQYF; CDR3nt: TGTGCCAGCAGTTACGCCATACCGGGACAGGGGGCGCCGGCCAAAAACATTCAGTACTTC
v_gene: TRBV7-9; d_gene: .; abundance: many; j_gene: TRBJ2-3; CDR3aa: CASSLSPDTQYF; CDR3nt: TGTGCCAGCAGCTTATCACCGGATACGCAGTATTTT
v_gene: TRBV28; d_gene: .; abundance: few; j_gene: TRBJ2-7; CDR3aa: CASRWGSHEQYF; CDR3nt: TGTGCCAGCCGCTGGGGTTCCCACGAGCAGTACTTC
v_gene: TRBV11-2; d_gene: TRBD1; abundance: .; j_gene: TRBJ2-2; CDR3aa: CASSSGTANTGELLF; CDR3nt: TGTGCCAGCAGTTCCGGGACAGCGAACACCGGGGAGCTGCTTTTT
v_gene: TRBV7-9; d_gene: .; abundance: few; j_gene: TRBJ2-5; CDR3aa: CASSAHTSRGTQYF; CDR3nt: TGTGCCAGCAGCGCACATACTAGTCGGGGGACCCAGTACTTC